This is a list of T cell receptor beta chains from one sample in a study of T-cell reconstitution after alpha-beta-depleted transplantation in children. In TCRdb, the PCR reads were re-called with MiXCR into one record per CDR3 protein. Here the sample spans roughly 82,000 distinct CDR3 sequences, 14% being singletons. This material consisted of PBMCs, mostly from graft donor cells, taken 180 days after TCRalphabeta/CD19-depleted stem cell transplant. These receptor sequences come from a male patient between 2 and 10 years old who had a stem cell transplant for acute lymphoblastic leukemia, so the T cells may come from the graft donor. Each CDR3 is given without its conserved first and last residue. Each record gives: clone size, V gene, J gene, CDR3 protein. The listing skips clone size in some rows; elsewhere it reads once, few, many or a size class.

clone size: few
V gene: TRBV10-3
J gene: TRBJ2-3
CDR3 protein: AIRPSQGLAGDLTDTQY

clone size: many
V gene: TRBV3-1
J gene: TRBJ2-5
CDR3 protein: ASSLGTGWETQY

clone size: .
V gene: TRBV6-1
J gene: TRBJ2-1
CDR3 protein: ASSPIAGAYNEQF

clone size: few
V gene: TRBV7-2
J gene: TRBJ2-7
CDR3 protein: ASSLAGTGPSYEQY

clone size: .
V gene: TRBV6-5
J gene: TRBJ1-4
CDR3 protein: ASSSGTGTGTTNEKLF

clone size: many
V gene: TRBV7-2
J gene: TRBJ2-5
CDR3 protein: ASSLGGWETQY

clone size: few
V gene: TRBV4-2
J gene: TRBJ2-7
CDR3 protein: ASSQGGRNSYEQY

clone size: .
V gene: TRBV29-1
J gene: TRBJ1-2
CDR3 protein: SVLGGGYGYT

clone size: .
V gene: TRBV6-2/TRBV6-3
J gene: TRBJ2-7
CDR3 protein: ASGYEQY

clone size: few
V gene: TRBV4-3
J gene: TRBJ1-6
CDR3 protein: ASSQDSGPFYSPLH

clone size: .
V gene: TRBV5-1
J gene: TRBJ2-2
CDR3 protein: ASSPGQRNTGELF

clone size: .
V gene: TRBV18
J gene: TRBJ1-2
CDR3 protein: ASSPEGRAYGYT

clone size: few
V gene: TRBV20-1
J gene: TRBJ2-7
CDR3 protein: SALPGASYEQY

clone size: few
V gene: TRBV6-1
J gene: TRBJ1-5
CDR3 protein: ASSPRPRFTNQPQH

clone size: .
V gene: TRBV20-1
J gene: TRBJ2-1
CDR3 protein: SALDSLRNEQF

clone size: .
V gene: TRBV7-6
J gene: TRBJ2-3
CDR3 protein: ASSLAHITDTQY

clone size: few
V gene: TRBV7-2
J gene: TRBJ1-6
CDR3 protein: ASSNRDSNSPLH

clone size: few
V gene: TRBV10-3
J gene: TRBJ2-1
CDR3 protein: AIAGTSRAEQF

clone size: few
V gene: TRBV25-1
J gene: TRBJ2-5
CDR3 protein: ASSARGAAGVSETQY

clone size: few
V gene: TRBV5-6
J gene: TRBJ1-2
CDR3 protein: ASSFGAQGGYT

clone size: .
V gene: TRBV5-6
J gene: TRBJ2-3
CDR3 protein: ASSLGGGGTDTQY

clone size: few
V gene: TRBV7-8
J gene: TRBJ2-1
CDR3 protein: ASSLLAGRSYNEQF

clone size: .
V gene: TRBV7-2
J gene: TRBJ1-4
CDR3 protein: ASSLNRGYNEKLF

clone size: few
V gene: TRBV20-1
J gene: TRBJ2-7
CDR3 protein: SAPRTDYEQY

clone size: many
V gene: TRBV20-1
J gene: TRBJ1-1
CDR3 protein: SARAPRGRNTEAF

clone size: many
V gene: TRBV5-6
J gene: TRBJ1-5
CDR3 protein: ASSLPGQANNQPQH

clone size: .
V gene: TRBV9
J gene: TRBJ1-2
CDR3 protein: ASSVESRGLGYT

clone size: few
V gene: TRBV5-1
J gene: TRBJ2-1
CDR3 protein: ASSFYKGSGRGNEQF

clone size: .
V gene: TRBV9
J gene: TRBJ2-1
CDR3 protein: ASSVERSTIHEQF

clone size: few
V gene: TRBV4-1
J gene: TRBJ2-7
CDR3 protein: ASSQGDGTEQY

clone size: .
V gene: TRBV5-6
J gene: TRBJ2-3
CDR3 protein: ASSLFRDSAIFTDTQY

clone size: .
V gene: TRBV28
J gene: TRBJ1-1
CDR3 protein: ASSFNPTTEAF

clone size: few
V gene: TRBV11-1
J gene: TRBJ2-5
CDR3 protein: ASSRGHGETQY

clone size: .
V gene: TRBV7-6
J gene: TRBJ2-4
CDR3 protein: ASSLARQGAAKNIQY

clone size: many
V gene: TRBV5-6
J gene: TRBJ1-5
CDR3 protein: ASSFRSSGNQPQH

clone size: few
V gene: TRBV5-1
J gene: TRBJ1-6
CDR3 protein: ASSLAFQSSYNSPLH

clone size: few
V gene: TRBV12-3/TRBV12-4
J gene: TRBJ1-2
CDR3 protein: ASTRTGGPNYGYT

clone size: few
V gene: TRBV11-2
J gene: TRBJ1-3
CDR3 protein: ASSRHGNTIY

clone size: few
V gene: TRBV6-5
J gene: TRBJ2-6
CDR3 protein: ASSYTPQGPGANVLT

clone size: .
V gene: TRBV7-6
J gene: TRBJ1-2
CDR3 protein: ASSLGGRSYGYT

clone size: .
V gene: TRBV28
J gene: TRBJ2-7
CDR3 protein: ASSPGTWQYEQY

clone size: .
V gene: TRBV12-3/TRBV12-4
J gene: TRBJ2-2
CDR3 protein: ASSFWVESTQNTGELF

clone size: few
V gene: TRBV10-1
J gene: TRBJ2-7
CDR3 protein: ASSPRTAVAEQY

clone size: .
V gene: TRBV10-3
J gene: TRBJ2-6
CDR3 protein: AISESRESGANVLT

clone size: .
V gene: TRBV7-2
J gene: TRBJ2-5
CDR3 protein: ASSFYFGETQY

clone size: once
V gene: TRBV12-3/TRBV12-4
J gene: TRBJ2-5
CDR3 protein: ASSLAATQKETQY

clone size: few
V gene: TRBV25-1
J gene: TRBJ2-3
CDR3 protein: ASSDLTTDTQY

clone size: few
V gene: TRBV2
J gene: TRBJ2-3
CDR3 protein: AGRQGRYTDTQY

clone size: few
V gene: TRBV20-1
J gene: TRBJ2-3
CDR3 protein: SATMDSGINTQY

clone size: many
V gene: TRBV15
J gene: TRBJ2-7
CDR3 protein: ATSRDRRRQY

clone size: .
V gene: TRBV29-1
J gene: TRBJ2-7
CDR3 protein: SGTGPGNEQY

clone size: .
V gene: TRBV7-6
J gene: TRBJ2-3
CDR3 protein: ASSLDHPWTYTTSTDTQY

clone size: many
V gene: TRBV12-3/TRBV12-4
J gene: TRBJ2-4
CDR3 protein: ASRLREGKNIQY

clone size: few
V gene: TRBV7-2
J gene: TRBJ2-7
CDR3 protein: ASSLVGTIHIHEQY

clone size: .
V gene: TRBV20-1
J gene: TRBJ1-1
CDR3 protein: SAAGTGITEAF